What follows are 13 T cell receptor beta chains derived from one specimen sequenced in a study of T cell repertoires in cytomegalovirus infection. TCRdb independently ran MiXCR on the reads; one entry per CDR3 protein. The table includes about 830,000 distinct CDR3 sequences, 32% detected once. For these TCRs, the target antigens are not known. The sequences come from cultured CD8+ T cells from PBMCs, collected from culture after CMV antigen stimulation. The receptors originated from a human donor in good health (CMV status not recorded). Some clones in this sample may be carry-over from other donors' samples.

This chain uses TRBV15 with TRBJ1-5, with unresolved D. CDR1 and CDR2 from the germline V gene are LNHNV and YYDKDF (reference sequence). V was trimmed by 3 bases and J by 0 bases, leaving 6 bases between them. CDR3 size: 14 residues. The CDR3 DNA follows: TGTGCCACCAGCAGGGACTATAGCAATCAGCCCCAGCATTTT. It yields the protein CATSRDYSNQPQHF.

The chain employs TRBV7-6 and TRBJ1-6; TRBD1 matches at 7 bases. Germline CDR1 is SGHVS and CDR2 is FNYEAQ. The CDR3 loop spans 17 amino acids. Trimming removed 5 bases from V and 0 bases from J; junction bases left unmatched: 7. The DNA of the CDR3 is TGTGCCAGCAGCAGGACAGGAGTGAGCTCCTATAATTCACCCCTCCACTTT. As protein: CASSRTGVSSYNSPLHF.

The V gene is TRBV19, the J gene TRBJ2-7; perhaps D is TRBD1 or TRBD2 (5 bases each). V was cut by 7 bases and J by 2 bases, with 15 bases left in between. Germline values: CDR1 LNHDA, CDR2 SQIVND (reference sequence). This CDR3 is built from 14 residues. The CDR3 coding sequence is TGTGCCAGTAAAGGGGACCCGCGGCCCTACGAGCAGTACTTC. Amino acid sequence: CASKGDPRPYEQYF.

The chain links TRBV27 to TRBJ2-7; 10 nucleotides match TRBD2. Trimming took 5 bases from V and 7 from J; bases not matched to a gene: 8. CDR1 MNHEY and CDR2 SMNVEV come from the germline V gene (reference sequence). There are 14 residues in the CDR3. In DNA, the CDR3 is TGTGCCAGCAGTCACCCGACTAGCGGGTCAGAGCAGTACTTC. As protein: CASSHPTSGSEQYF.

The chain uses TRBV6-6 and TRBJ2-1; TRBD1 matches 7 bases. The CDR3 has 16 amino acids. V trimming: 6 bases; J trimming: 2 bases; junction bases outside the gene matches: 10. CDR1 and CDR2 from the germline V gene are MNHNY and SVGAGI (reference sequence). The CDR3 loop reads CASRPLGTEAYNEQFF. The CDR3 coding sequence is TGTGCCAGCAGACCCCTGGGGACAGAGGCCTACAATGAGCAGTTCTTC.

This clonotype occurred a few times. The chain is built from TRBV19 and TRBJ1-2; D gene ambiguous. Between the trimmed V and J ends, which lost 10 bases and 8 bases, there was a span of 20 bases. Per germline, CDR1 LNHDA and CDR2 SQIVND (reference sequence). The CDR3 runs 13 residues. The CDR3 sequence: CATLRPAAPGYTF. The CDR3 DNA is TGTGCCACCTTAAGACCGGCCGCCCCCGGCTACACCTTC.

This clonotype occurred many times. The rearrangement joins TRBV7-2 to TRBJ1-5; a weak D match, TRBD1 (6 bases). Between the trimmed V and J ends, which lost 2 bases and 4 bases, there was a span of 12 bases. Germline CDR1 is SGHTA and CDR2 is FQGNSA. The CDR3 consists of 15 residues. As DNA, the CDR3 is TGTGCCAGCAGCTTATGGGGGGGCCCGAATCAGCCCCAGCATTTT. Protein product: CASSLWGGPNQPQHF.

This CDR3 is CASSDPDKSSYNEQFF. The CDR3 region has the DNA TGTGCCAGCAGTGACCCTGACAAGAGCTCCTACAATGAGCAGTTCTTC. The J gene is TRBJ2-1, the V gene TRBV2, with D unresolved. The CDR3 length is 16 residues. V lost 3 bases and J 0 bases, leaving 12 bases between the germline ends. Germline V gene lookup returns CDR1 SNHLY and CDR2 FYNNEI.

This chain links TRBV29-1 with TRBJ1-1; tentative D call: TRBD1 (5 bases). Germline V gives CDR1 SQVTM, CDR2 ANQGSEA. CDR3 length: 13 amino acids. Trimming stripped 4 bases from V and 5 bases from J, with 14 bases between. CDR3 in DNA: TGCAGCGTTGGCGGTGGGGCAAATACTGAAGCTTTCTTT. This sequence encodes CSVGGGANTEAFF. The full variable domain, completed using reference TRBV29-1 and TRBJ1-1, is SAVISQKPSRDICQRGTSLTIQCQVDSQVTMMFWYRQQPGQSLTLIATANQGSEATYESGFVIDKFPISRPNLTFSTLTVSNMSPEDSSIYLCSVGGGANTEAFFGQGTRLTVV.

The sample holds many counts of this clonotype. The chain has TRBV7-8 and TRBJ2-4; TRBD2 is a possible D gene (5 bases). The CDR3 covers 12 residues. V was trimmed by 1 base and J by 9 bases, leaving 7 bases between them. Germline V lookup: CDR1 SGHVS, CDR2 FQNEAQ. The CDR3 nucleotides read TGTGCCAGCAGCTTAGTTGCGGGCATTCAGTACTTC. Its translation: CASSLVAGIQYF.

This clonotype was detected only a few times. The rearrangement uses TRBV25-1 and TRBJ2-3, with D possibly called TRBD1 or TRBD2 (5 bases each). This CDR3 contains 12 residues. The V end lost 7 bases, the J end lost 4 bases, and 9 bases lay between the germline ends. The germline V gene encodes CDR1 MGHDK and CDR2 SYGVNS. CDR3 DNA sequence: TGTGCCAGCAACGAGGGGCCAGATACGCAGTATTTT. Amino acids: CASNEGPDTQYF.

This clonotype appeared a few times. The gene calls are TRBV27 and TRBJ1-2, with TRBD1 matching 7 bases. Germline V gene sequence: CDR1 MNHEY, CDR2 SMNVEV (reference sequence). The CDR3 is 14 residues long. Trimming removed 8 bases from V and 4 bases from J; junction bases left unmatched: 10. The CDR3 nucleotides are TGTGCCAGCCGCACACAGGGGTATGGCTATGGCTACACCTTC. Translation: CASRTQGYGYGYTF.

This chain uses TRBV27 with TRBJ2-3; no clear D. V lost 7 bases to trimming and J lost 2 bases, with 19 bases between them. Germline V lookup: CDR1 MNHEY, CDR2 SMNVEV (reference sequence). The CDR3 is made up of 16 amino acids. CDR3 sequence: CASTRHSQADTDTQYF. CDR3 bases: TGTGCCAGCACCCGGCACTCTCAAGCCGACACAGATACGCAGTATTTT.